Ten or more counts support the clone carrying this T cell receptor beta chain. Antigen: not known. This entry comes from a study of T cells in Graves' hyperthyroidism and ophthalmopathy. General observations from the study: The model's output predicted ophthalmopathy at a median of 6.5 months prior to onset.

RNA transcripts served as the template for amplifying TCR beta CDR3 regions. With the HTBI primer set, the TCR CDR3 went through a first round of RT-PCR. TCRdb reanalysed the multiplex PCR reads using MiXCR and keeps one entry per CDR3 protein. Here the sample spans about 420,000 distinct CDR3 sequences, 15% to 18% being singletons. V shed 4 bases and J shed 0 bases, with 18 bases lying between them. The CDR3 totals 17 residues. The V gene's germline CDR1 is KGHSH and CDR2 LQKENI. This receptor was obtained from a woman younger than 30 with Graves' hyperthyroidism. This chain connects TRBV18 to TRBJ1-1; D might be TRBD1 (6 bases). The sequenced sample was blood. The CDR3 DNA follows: TGTGCCAGCTCACTCGCCGTGGGGAGGGGGATGAACACTGAAGCTTTCTTT. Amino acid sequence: CASSLAVGRGMNTEAFF.